The T cell receptor (beta chain) under discussion was sequenced for a study of PD-L1 blockade in urothelial cancer. Study at large: Enrolled patients had been treated previously with 0 to 3 chemotherapy regimens.

V dropped 6 bases and J dropped 0; count of bases not matched to a gene: 9. Germline V gives CDR1 MDHEN, CDR2 SYDVKM. The CDR3 is 19 residues long. Produced via immunoSEQ multiplex PCR; TCRdb's table is partial and in-frame only. The table shows around 70,000 clones, with roughly 90% occurring only once. Time point denoted: pretreatment peripheral blood. This specimen was PBMCs, taken around atezolizumab (anti-PD-L1) treatment. The rearrangement joins TRBV28 to TRBJ2-6; 12 bases fit TRBD1. This TCR derives from a man aged 70-80 years with urothelial cancer. This CDR3 is CASRQPGQGANSGANVLTF. The CDR3 DNA reads TGTGCCAGCAGACAACCGGGACAGGGGGCGAACTCTGGGGCCAACGTCCTGACTTTC.